This T cell receptor beta chain was captured by sequencing in a study of blood T cell repertoires in COVID-19. Overall study context: Acute and convalescent COVID-19 specimens originated in the United States, Italy and Spain. T cells, B-cell-depleted T cells, or PBMCs provided the cDNA or gDNA that served as material.

In the original workflow: Nucleated cell number was recorded as an estimate derived from reference gene primer amplification. TCRdb keeps only in-frame clones here, not all; method: immunoSEQ multiplex PCR. Clonal size and the V and J genes are those of that table, whereas D and trimming came from the DNA. This table holds about 50,000 clones, 65% to 90% found once. Germline CDR1 and CDR2: LNHDA and SQIVND (reference sequence). The CDR3 is 11 residues long. The V end was cut by 4 bases, the J end by 8 bases, with 8 bases between. The sequence was obtained from an elderly woman with COVID-19, enrolled during active disease. The V call is TRBV19, the J call TRBJ1-2; maybe TRBD1 (5 bases). What was sequenced was peripheral blood. CDR3 bases: TGTGCCAGTAGTAGGGGCCCCGGCTACACCTTC. It yields the protein CASSRGPGYTF. Full variable domain (rest looked up from reference TRBV19 and TRBJ1-2): DGGITQSPKYLFRKEGQNVTLSCEQNLNHDAMYWYRQDPGQGLRLIYYSQIVNDFQKGDIAEGYSVSREKKESFPLTVTSAQKNPTAFYLCASSRGPGYTFGSGTRLTVV.